The entry below describes one T cell receptor (beta chain). The sample belongs to a study of cytomegalovirus exposure and HLA in healthy donors. The CDR3 consists of 13 residues. V was pared by 7 bases and J by 10 bases, with 14 bases between. Germline loops: CDR1 LNHDA, CDR2 SQIVND (reference sequence). The PCR used 60 Vbeta and 13 Jbeta primers. In the authors' methods: Some 12 million shared chains were among the about 80 million unique TCR beta chains that a later analysis counted. Data came from immunoSEQ multiplex PCR; TCRdb stores just in-frame clones and leaves some out. The V and J calls and clone size are taken from that table; D and trimming were inferred from the DNA. The repertoire includes around 100,000 clones, approximately 66% of them detected once, and 9.5% to 13% sits in the top ten. The donors, nominally healthy at sampling, likely had unrecorded immune exposures.

Material: PBMCs. J is TRBJ1-6 and V is TRBV19; a possible D gene is TRBD1 (6 bases). This clonotype was sampled from a middle-aged man in good health and CMV-seropositive. The CDR3, as DNA: TGTGCCAGTACCCCAGGGGTTGGGTCACCCCTCCACTTT. It yields the protein CASTPGVGSPLHF.